This T cell receptor beta chain was identified in a study of T cell changes during pregnancy in multiple sclerosis. Germline assignment: CDR1 SGHTA and CDR2 FQGTGA. Trimming took 5 bases from V and 6 from J, leaving 11 bases between them. The CDR3 has 13 residues. Profiled with immunoSEQ multiplex PCR; TCRdb holds only in-frame clones, not every one. The sample has about 50,000 clones, over 85% seen once. The receptor was isolated from a female donor with multiple sclerosis, enrolled in a pregnancy study. This chain links TRBV7-3 with TRBJ2-1, with a tentative D call TRBD1 (5 bases). This specimen consisted of CD4+ T cells from peripheral blood mononuclear cells, obtained before pregnancy. In nucleotides, the CDR3 is TGTGCCAGCAGCCTCAACAGGAGCAATGAGCAGTTCTTC. As protein: CASSLNRSNEQFF.